This TCR beta chain is drawn from a study of blood T cell repertoires in COVID-19 (dated by TCRdb to the early 2020s). About the study as a whole: Collaborator samples came from the United States, Italy and Spain and covered acute and convalescent phases of COVID-19. The material from the prospective study consisted of cDNA or gDNA derived from T cells, B-cell-depleted T cells, or PBMCs. Subjects who had been exposed to COVID-19, were actively infected with it, or had recovered from it provided the deeply sampled blood TCRbeta repertoires that made up the dataset. A freely available public database, intended as a resource for researchers studying the immune response to SARS-CoV-2, is where the repertoires were released. Samples came from the ongoing ImmuneRACE study (first 160 participants) plus 1,254 subjects from 6 global collaborators. Nearly every sample came with metadata listing a de-identified subject ID, COVID-19 status, age in years and sex. Where available, HLA class I and class II types were taken from metadata supplied by the sample provider and were not determined by assay-based typing. What the authors observed across the whole study: The quantity of clinical and demographic metadata differed by source and by participant and was supplied without curation.

Collaborating institutions collected whole blood in K2EDTA tubes following their own protocols. For TCRbeta analysis, collaborators shipped samples as frozen whole blood, isolated PBMCs, or DNA extracted from either of those sample types. TCRbeta CDR3 regions were amplified from genomic DNA using the immunoSEQ Assay, a bias-controlled multiplex PCR. Concerning the study's data processing: Nucleated cell counts per sample were estimated from amplification of reference gene primers within the assay. To quantify the absolute abundance of each unique TCRbeta CDR3 rearrangement, sequence reads were collapsed and filtered. For each sample, productive Simpson clonality was calculated as the square root of Simpson's diversity index across productive rearrangements. This immuneACCESS table, as held by TCRdb, lists in-frame sequences with V and J called but not all clones. Of the missing ones, under half trace to an unresolved V gene in checked studies; the others have no known cause. That table is the source of V, J and clone size, and D and trimming were worked out from the DNA. The sample table contains 150,000 to 170,000 clones; only one count was recorded for about 79% of them. The ten largest clones take up 25% to 30% of the sample.

This clone was detected many times. Its binding antigen is unknown. Base qualities are missing; no much larger clone stands one base away. Sequences SGDLS (CDR1) and YYNGEE (CDR2) are obtained from the germline V gene. The CDR3 goes from the cysteine to the phenylalanine over 14 residues. Here the CDR3 DNA is all that survives: 42 bases in frame from base 1. V and J are trimmed by 4 bases and 6 bases, and the gene matches miss 4 bases of the junction. The chain links TRBV9 with TRBJ1-6; the junction holds 7 bases that match TRBD1. The origin of this receptor is an older woman with acute or convalescent COVID-19. What was sequenced was peripheral blood. The CDR3 in this case is CASSSDRLNSPLHF. The base sequence is TGTGCCAGCAGCTCGGACAGGCTTAATTCACCCCTCCACTTT. Full variable domain (CDR3 extended with the reference TRBV9 and TRBJ1-6 proteins): DSGVTQTPKHLITATGQRVTLRCSPRSGDLSVYWYQQSLDQGLQFLIQYYNGEERAKGNILERFSAQQFPDLHSELNLSSLELGDSALYFCASSSDRLNSPLHFGNGTRLTVT.